The present T cell receptor (beta chain) was sequenced within a study of T cells after yellow fever vaccination. General study findings and limits: Secondary responses were weaker yet peaked faster, day 5 versus 15.

The CDR3 runs 15 residues. V lost 3 bases and J 3 bases, leaving 17 bases between the germline ends. Germline-derived CDR1 and CDR2 are DFQATT and SNEGSKA (reference sequence). Comment on this clonotype: As yet, its antigen is unknown.

A universal primer site and UMIs were added as TCR cDNA was made by 5'RACE template switching. TCRdb called the 5' RACE reads again in MiXCR, with one record for every CDR3 protein. Of fewer than 450,000 distinct CDR3 sequences listed, around a tenth are singletons. This sample comprised PBMCs, obtained on the day of the first yellow fever vaccination. The chain couples TRBV20-1 to TRBJ1-1; D unclear. The clonotype originates from a man between 18 and 35 years old who received the YFV17D yellow fever vaccine. The chain's CDR3 is CSARGRRGWDTEAFF. The CDR3 nucleotides read TGCAGTGCTAGGGGTCGCAGAGGATGGGACACTGAAGCTTTCTTT.